The 16 T cell receptor beta chains below were found in one sample sequenced in a study of T cell responses to AZD1222 COVID-19 vaccine. Using immunoSEQ multiplex PCR, the repertoire was profiled, and TCRdb retains in-frame clones only, with some absent. Among 65,000 to 70,000 clones listed, about three quarters were seen once. Sequenced material: peripheral blood, taken on day 0 of AZD1222 vaccination. These receptors came from an adult in good health.

The chain links TRBV5-1 to TRBJ2-1; 12 bases map to TRBD2. The CDR3 has 15 amino acids. V lost 4 bases and J lost 8; bases outside the gene matches: 7. The germline CDR1 and CDR2 sequences are SGHRS and YFSETQ. In nucleotides, the CDR3 is TGCGCCAGCAGCGCCACTAGCGGGGGGCTCCATGAGCAGTTCTTC. It codes for CASSATSGGLHEQFF. The whole variable domain, remainder taken from reference TRBV5-1 and TRBJ2-1, is KAGVTQTPRYLIKTRGQQVTLSCSPISGHRSVSWYQQTPGQGLQFLFEYFSETQRNKGNFPGRFSGRQFSNSRSEMNVSTLELGDSALYLCASSATSGGLHEQFFGPGTRLTVL.

This chain joins TRBV28 and TRBJ2-2; D gene unclear. V gave up 8 bases and J gave up 3 bases, with 10 bases separating them. This CDR3 contains 13 residues. The germline gives CDR1 MDHEN, CDR2 SYDVKM. The CDR3 reads CASARPDTGELFF. As DNA, the CDR3 is TGTGCCAGCGCTCGGCCCGACACCGGGGAGCTGTTTTTT.

The genes are TRBV24-1 and TRBJ2-7; D gene uncertain. Trimming removed 4 bases from V and 0 bases from J, with 6 bases in between. Germline V CDR1 and CDR2: KGHDR, SFDVKD. CDR3 length: 13 amino acids. DNA of the CDR3: TGTGCCACCAGTGACGGTCTCTCCTACGAGCAGTACTTC. This codes for CATSDGLSYEQYF.

V gene TRBV11-2 combines with J gene TRBJ1-5; a possible D gene is TRBD1 (6 bases). The CDR3 has 14 amino acids. Trimming pared 4 bases from V and 5 bases from J, leaving 12 bases between. Germline CDR1 reads SGHAT; CDR2 reads FQNNGV. This chain's CDR3 is CASSSLRGDQPQHF. CDR3 coding DNA: TGTGCCAGCAGCTCTCTAAGGGGGGATCAGCCCCAGCATTTT.

V gene TRBV28 combines with J gene TRBJ1-2, with a tentative D call TRBD1 (6 bases). The CDR3 loop spans 13 amino acids. Germline V gives CDR1 MDHEN, CDR2 SYDVKM. With 6 bases removed from V and 6 bases from J, the gap between germline ends came to 14 bases. As DNA, the CDR3 is TGTGCCAGCAGCCAACAGGGAAGTAATGGCTACACCTTC. Residues: CASSQQGSNGYTF.

The chain uses TRBV21-1 and TRBJ2-7; the listed D gene, TRBD2, was not tested against the DNA. TRBV21-1 is noted as a pseudogene. This CDR3 contains 17 residues. CDR3 amino acids: CASSKEGRDLDAYEQYF. CDR3 nucleotide sequence: TGTGCCAGCAGCAAAGAGGGGAGGGATCTTGACGCCTACGAGCAGTACTTC.

The sample holds a few counts of this clone. The genes are TRBV7-9 and TRBJ1-3; D is uncertain. Germline V lookup: CDR1 SEHNR, CDR2 FQNEAQ (reference sequence). Trimming stripped 1 base from V and 3 bases from J, with 7 bases between. This CDR3 has 14 residues. As DNA, the CDR3 is TGTGCCAGCAGCTTAGGGTGGGGTGGAAACACCATATATTTT. Translated, it gives CASSLGWGGNTIYF. Looking up the rest from reference TRBV7-9 and TRBJ1-3 gives the full variable domain: DTGVSQNPRHKITKRGQNVTFRCDPISEHNRLYWYRQTLGQGPEFLTYFQNEAQLEKSRLLSDRFSAERPKGSFSTLEIQRTEQGDSAMYLCASSLGWGGNTIYFGEGSWLTVV.

This sequence joins TRBV13 and TRBJ2-5; possibly TRBD1 for D (5 bases). The germline V gene encodes CDR1 PRHDT and CDR2 FYEKMQ (reference sequence). This CDR3 has 15 amino acids. Trimming stripped 2 bases from V and 1 base from J, with 11 bases between. This CDR3 is CASSLFRASQETQYF. The CDR3 DNA is TGTGCCAGCAGCTTATTCAGGGCAAGCCAAGAGACCCAGTACTTC.

This clone showed up just a few times. The chain joins TRBV9 to TRBJ2-7, with D hard to call. V was clipped by 4 bases and J by 6 bases, with 11 bases between them. In germline, CDR1 is SGDLS, CDR2 YYNGEE. CDR3 length equals 12 residues. The CDR3 is CASSLLTPEQYF. CDR3 DNA: TGTGCCAGCAGCCTCTTAACCCCCGAGCAGTACTTC.

This chain uses TRBV10-3 with TRBJ2-5; no definite D call. There are 13 residues in the CDR3. CDR1 and CDR2 from the germline V gene are ENHRY and SYGVKD. V was clipped by 1 base and J by 5 bases, with 8 bases between them. CDR3 nucleotides: TGTGCCATCAGTGAGTTAGGTGGGGAGACCCAGTACTTC. Translated: CAISELGGETQYF.

V and J are TRBV19 and TRBJ2-5; D is perhaps TRBD1 (6 bases). CDR3 length: 13 residues. V was shortened by 6 bases and J by 5 bases, with 13 bases between the two germline ends. The germline gives CDR1 LNHDA, CDR2 SQIVND (reference sequence). Written as DNA, the CDR3 is TGTGCCAGTAGCCAAGGACAGCGGGAGACCCAGTACTTC. Its translation is CASSQGQRETQYF.

The chain joins TRBV5-1 to TRBJ2-1, with 9 bases fitting TRBD2. CDR1 is SGHRS, CDR2 YFSETQ, per germline. Trimming cost V 0 bases and J 3 bases; bases outside gene matches: 1. This CDR3 region has 15 residues. CDR3 sequence: CASSLVSGSYNEQFF. CDR3 nucleotide sequence: TGCGCCAGCAGCTTGGTTAGCGGGAGCTACAATGAGCAGTTCTTC. Looking up the rest from reference TRBV5-1 and TRBJ2-1 gives the full variable domain: KAGVTQTPRYLIKTRGQQVTLSCSPISGHRSVSWYQQTPGQGLQFLFEYFSETQRNKGNFPGRFSGRQFSNSRSEMNVSTLELGDSALYLCASSLVSGSYNEQFFGPGTRLTVL.

In its sample, this clone was seen once. This chain links TRBV5-1 with TRBJ1-6; possible D gene TRBD1, 6 bases. Deletions cut 4 bases from V and 0 bases from J, with 17 bases between. The CDR3 loop spans 18 amino acids. Germline CDR1 and CDR2: SGHRS and YFSETQ. DNA for the CDR3: TGCGCCAGCAGCAGGTGGGGGGGCCCAAGCTCCTATAATTCACCCCTCCACTTT. This translates into CASSRWGGPSSYNSPLHF. Complete variable domain (other parts from reference TRBV5-1 and TRBJ1-6): KAGVTQTPRYLIKTRGQQVTLSCSPISGHRSVSWYQQTPGQGLQFLFEYFSETQRNKGNFPGRFSGRQFSNSRSEMNVSTLELGDSALYLCASSRWGGPSSYNSPLHFGNGTRLTVT.

V usage is TRBV5-4 and J usage is TRBJ1-4; weak D call: TRBD1 (6 bases). The V gene's germline CDR1 is SGHNT and CDR2 YYREEE (reference sequence). The germline V and J ends were trimmed by 3 bases and 0 bases, with 12 bases remaining between them. The CDR3 spans 16 residues. CDR3 DNA sequence: TGTGCCAGCAGCTGGTCAGGGGCCCCAACTAATGAAAAACTGTTTTTT. Translated, it gives CASSWSGAPTNEKLFF.

The chain employs TRBV5-1 and TRBJ2-3; TRBD1 agrees at 7 bases. V shed 0 bases and J 2 bases; nucleotides not matched to a gene: 12. CDR3 length: 18 residues. Germline V gene data show CDR1 as SGHRS and CDR2 as YFSETQ. The CDR3: CASSLAIFFDRDTDTQYF. In DNA, the CDR3 is TGCGCCAGCAGCTTGGCCATATTCTTTGACAGGGACACAGATACGCAGTATTTT.

V usage is TRBV4-1 and J usage is TRBJ2-7; the match to TRBD1 covers 11 bases. V was clipped by 4 bases and J by 4 bases; unmatched bases: 3. CDR1 is MGHRA and CDR2 is YSYEKL in the germline V gene. The CDR3 sequence is 14 residues long. DNA for the CDR3: TGCGCCAGCAGCCTGGACAGGGGGCCTTACGAGCAGTACTTC. Protein product: CASSLDRGPYEQYF.